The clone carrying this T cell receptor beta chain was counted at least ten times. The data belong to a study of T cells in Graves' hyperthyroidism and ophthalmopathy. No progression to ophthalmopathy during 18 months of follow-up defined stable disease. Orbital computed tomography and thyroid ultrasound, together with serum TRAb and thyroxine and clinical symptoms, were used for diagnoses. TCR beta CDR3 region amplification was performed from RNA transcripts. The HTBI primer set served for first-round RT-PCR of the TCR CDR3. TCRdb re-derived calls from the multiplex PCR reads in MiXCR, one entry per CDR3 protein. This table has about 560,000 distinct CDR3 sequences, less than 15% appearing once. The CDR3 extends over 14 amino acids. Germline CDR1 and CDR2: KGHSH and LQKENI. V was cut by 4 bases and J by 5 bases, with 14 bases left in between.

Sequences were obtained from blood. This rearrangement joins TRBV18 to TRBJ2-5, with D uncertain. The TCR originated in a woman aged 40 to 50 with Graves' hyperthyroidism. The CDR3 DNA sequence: TGTGCCAGCTCACTGACGGTGATCCGGGAGACCCAGTACTTC. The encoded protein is CASSLTVIRETQYF.